These T cell receptor beta chains were read from a single sample in a study of CD8+ T cells in alopecia areata. TCRdb keeps only in-frame clones here, not all; method: immunoSEQ multiplex PCR. The table includes some 200,000 clones, approximately 40% detected once. Sequenced here: CD4+ T cells sorted from blood, sampled at roughly week 36, from a patient treated with tofacitinib. These receptors all come from a human donor with alopecia areata. CDR3s include the opening cysteine and the closing phenylalanine or tryptophan. The order of the fields is V gene, D gene, J gene, clone size, CDR3 DNA, CDR3 protein. A D gene is named only where the DNA matches it firmly. Size values are once, few and many counts, or a class for expanded clones, and some rows have none.

>TRBV9|-|TRBJ2-5|-
TGTGCCAGCTCTAGGACTGAAAAAGAGACCCAGTACTTC
CASSRTEKETQYF
>TRBV27|TRBD1|TRBJ2-5|-
TGTGCCAGCAGACGCTACGACAGGGGTCAGACCCAGTACTTC
CASRRYDRGQTQYF
>TRBV15|-|TRBJ2-2|few
TGTGCCACCAGCAGAGATTTTTCGGGGGAGCTGTTTTTT
CATSRDFSGELFF
>TRBV13|-|TRBJ2-7|-
TGTGCCAGCAGCCTTACACCCCGACGTGCCTACGAGCAGTACTTC
CASSLTPRRAYEQYF
>TRBV7-2|TRBD1|TRBJ1-1|-
TGTGCCAGCAGCTTGGGACAGGGGGCGAGTGCTGAAGCTTTCTTT
CASSLGQGASAEAFF
>TRBV7-3|-|TRBJ1-1|few
TGTGCCAGCAGCTTAACCTCACAGGGATCGCGCTTCTTT
CASSLTSQGSRFF
>TRBV7-2|-|TRBJ1-5|-
TGTGCCAGCAGCGCCGTACAGGAAAGCAATCAGCCCCAGCATTTT
CASSAVQESNQPQHF
>TRBV29-1|TRBD2|TRBJ2-3|few
TGCAGCGTTGACTCGATAGCGGGAGGTAGCACAGATACGCAGTATTTT
CSVDSIAGGSTDTQYF
>TRBV6-5|-|TRBJ2-2|-
TGTGCCAGCAGGCGCGACTGGAACACCGGGGAGCTGTTTTTT
CASRRDWNTGELFF
>TRBV7-2|-|TRBJ2-4|-
TGTGCCAGCAGCTTAGCGGGGGCAGTAGCCAAAAACATTCAGTACTTC
CASSLAGAVAKNIQYF
>TRBV7-2|-|TRBJ2-2|few
TGTGCCAGCAGCTCACGCCCCTCCGGAAGGGGACCCGGGGAGCTGTTTTTT
CASSSRPSGRGPGELFF
>TRBV25-1|-|TRBJ2-5|-
TGTGCCAGCACCAGGTCCGGAGAGACCCAGTACTTC
CASTRSGETQYF
>TRBV29-1|-|TRBJ2-1|-
TGCAGCGGGGGACCCAGCGGACGCTATGAGCAGTTCTTC
CSGGPSGRYEQFF
>TRBV14|TRBD2|TRBJ2-3|-
TGTGCCAGCAGCCGAAGCGGGAGGAACACAGATACGCAGTATTTT
CASSRSGRNTDTQYF
>TRBV4-3|-|TRBJ2-7|few
TGCGCCAGCAGCCAAGGGAGTTTCAGGGGCGGCGAGCAGTACTTC
CASSQGSFRGGEQYF
>TRBV4-1|-|TRBJ2-2|once
TGCGCCAGCAGCCAAGAAACGGAACCCTACCCAAGGGGGGAGCTGTTTTTT
CASSQETEPYPRGELFF
>TRBV27|-|TRBJ2-7|-
TGTGCCAGCAGTTTAGGCGGGACCCCACTGGGCGAGCAGTACTTC
CASSLGGTPLGEQYF
>TRBV7-9|-|TRBJ2-5|-
TGTGCCAGCAGCTTAGAGCGAGAGACCCAGTACTTC
CASSLERETQYF
>TRBV6-8|TRBD2|TRBJ2-5|-
TGTGCCAGCAGTTACCGACAGCGGGAGGCTTTGCTACAAGAGACCCAGTACTTC
CASSYRQREALLQETQYF
>TRBV4-1|-|TRBJ1-2|-
TGCGCCAGCAGCCAGAGGGGCGGCGGTGGCTACACCTTC
CASSQRGGGGYTF
>TRBV7-9|-|TRBJ2-3|few
TGTGCCAGCACCTCAGTTCCCGGGAGAACAGATACGCAGTATTTT
CASTSVPGRTDTQYF
>TRBV4-2|-|TRBJ2-1|few
TGTGCCAGCAGCCAAGATCCGGCGGATTACAATGAGCAGTTCTTC
CASSQDPADYNEQFF
>TRBV15|TRBD1|TRBJ2-3|few
TGTGCCACCAGCAGAGGAGGGACAGGGACAGGCACAGATACGCAGTATTTT
CATSRGGTGTGTDTQYF
>TRBV30|-|TRBJ2-1|-
TGTGCCTGGAGTGGAGAGCAGCTCGGAAATGAGCAGTTCTTC
CAWSGEQLGNEQFF
>TRBV9|TRBD2|TRBJ2-1|-
TGTGCCAGCAGCGTCGGGCTAGCGGGGATGAAGTTCTTC
CASSVGLAGMKFF
>TRBV7-9|-|TRBJ2-7|-
TGTGCCAGCAGCCTGGGTGGCGGGCCATACGAGCAGTACTTC
CASSLGGGPYEQYF
>TRBV25-1|TRBD1|TRBJ2-7|few
TGTGCCAGCAGTGATCGACAGGGGGCCAGCGAGCAGTACTTC
CASSDRQGASEQYF
>TRBV5-1|TRBD2|TRBJ2-1|few
TGCGCCAGCAGCTTGGGAGCGGGAGGGGGACGTGAGCAGTTCTTC
CASSLGAGGGREQFF
>TRBV29-1|-|TRBJ1-2|-
TGCAGCGTTGGTGGGGGTTCTGGTGGCTACACCTTC
CSVGGGSGGYTF
>TRBV4-1|TRBD2|TRBJ2-7|many
TGCGCCAGCAGCCGCTCTAGCGGGCCGAGCTCCTACGAGCAGTACTTC
CASSRSSGPSSYEQYF
>TRBV9|TRBD2|TRBJ2-3|-
TGTGCCAGCAGCGTACTAGCGGGATCCGGGACAGATACGCAGTATTTT
CASSVLAGSGTDTQYF
>TRBV29-1|-|TRBJ2-1|-
TGCAGCGCAGAAAACAATGAGCAGTTCTTC
CSAENNEQFF
>TRBV30|-|TRBJ1-2|-
TGTGCCTGGAAATCTGGGCTGAGTGGCTACACCTTC
CAWKSGLSGYTF
>TRBV28|TRBD2|TRBJ2-5|-
TGTGCCAGCAGCCCCGGGGGGAGGGAGACCCAGTACTTC
CASSPGGRETQYF
>TRBV9|-|TRBJ2-5|-
TGTGCCAGCAGCATACAGGGTCTACAAGAGACCCAGTACTTC
CASSIQGLQETQYF
>TRBV5-1|-|TRBJ2-7|-
TGCGCCAGCAGCCCAAGGGTGCAGTCCTACGAGCAGTACTTC
CASSPRVQSYEQYF
>TRBV30|-|TRBJ1-4|many
TGTGCCTGGAGTAGGCACACCGATGAAAAACTGTTTTTT
CAWSRHTDEKLFF
>TRBV7-2|-|TRBJ1-2|-
TGTGCCAGCTCGAAGGAACCGACGCCTAGCTATGGCTACACCTTC
CASSKEPTPSYGYTF
>TRBV13|-|TRBJ2-1|-
TGTGCCAGCAGCTTGGCGGGGCGTTACAATGAGCAGTTCTTC
CASSLAGRYNEQFF
>TRBV5-1|-|TRBJ1-1|-
TGCGCCAGCAGCGATGATCGGAACACTGAAGCTTTCTTT
CASSDDRNTEAFF
>TRBV7-2|-|TRBJ2-7|-
TGTGCCAGCAGCCAGGCAGGGTACGAGCAGTACTTC
CASSQAGYEQYF
>TRBV30|-|TRBJ1-2|few
TGTGCCTGGAGTGTACGTAGACTCGGCAGGGCAAGAAGTGGCTACACCTTC
CAWSVRRLGRARSGYTF
>TRBV4-2|-|TRBJ1-5|many
TGTGCCAGCAGCCAGGCCCTTCAATGGGCCCAGCATTTT
CASSQALQWAQHF
>TRBV30|TRBD2|TRBJ2-5|few
TGTGCCTCGAACCTTAAAGCGGGAGGAGAGACCCAGTACTTC
CASNLKAGGETQYF
>TRBV5-1|TRBD1|TRBJ1-2|-
TGCGCCAGCAGCGTATCCAGGGGGCTCGCCTATGGCTACACCTTC
CASSVSRGLAYGYTF
>TRBV10-3|-|TRBJ1-2|few
TGTGCCATCAGTGAGGGTGCGACCACAATAGGGGGTGGCTACACCTTC
CAISEGATTIGGGYTF
>TRBV6-5|-|TRBJ1-6|-
TGTGCCAGCAGTTACGGGCGGGGGCAGTATAATTCACCCCTCCACTTT
CASSYGRGQYNSPLHF
>TRBV29-1|-|TRBJ1-5|-
TGCAGCGTTGGAAGTGGGAATAGCAATCAGCCCCAGCATTTT
CSVGSGNSNQPQHF
>TRBV7-9|TRBD1|TRBJ2-7|many
TGTGCCAGCAGCCCCGACAGGGGGCCGTCCTACGAGCAGTACTTC
CASSPDRGPSYEQYF
>TRBV29-1|-|TRBJ2-1|-
TGCAGCGTTGAGGGCGGGGCCTACAATGAGCAGTTCTTC
CSVEGGAYNEQFF
>TRBV7-9|TRBD2|TRBJ2-1|-
TGTGCCAGCAGCTTAGCTAGCGGGAGGGGCAATGAGCAGTTCTTC
CASSLASGRGNEQFF
>TRBV18|TRBD2|TRBJ2-5|-
TGTGCCAGCTCACCTGGACTAGCGGTCCAAGAGACCCAGTACTTC
CASSPGLAVQETQYF
>TRBV9|-|TRBJ2-4|-
TGTGCCAGCAGCGTAGGGCAGGAAAACATTCAGTACTTC
CASSVGQENIQYF
>TRBV4-1|TRBD1|TRBJ2-3|-
TGCGCCAGCAGCCTCTTATTACCGGGACAGGGCACAGATACGCAGTATTTT
CASSLLLPGQGTDTQYF
>TRBV7-2|-|TRBJ1-1|-
TGTGCCAGCAGCTTATATGGGCAGTCTGAAGCTTTCTTT
CASSLYGQSEAFF
>TRBV15|TRBD1|TRBJ2-1|-
TGTGCCACCAGCAGTGCAAGGACAGGGGCCTACAATGAGCAGTTCTTC
CATSSARTGAYNEQFF
>TRBV5-1|-|TRBJ2-7|-
TGCGCCAGCAGCTTGGTCCCCCGGGACCTTGCCTACGAGCAGTACTTC
CASSLVPRDLAYEQYF
>TRBV29-1|-|TRBJ2-7|-
TGCAGCGTTGAAACAGGTTTCTCCTACGAGCAGTACTTC
CSVETGFSYEQYF
>TRBV7-2|-|TRBJ2-1|-
TGTGCCAGCAGCTCCATAGGGGGATCTGAGCAGTTCTTC
CASSSIGGSEQFF